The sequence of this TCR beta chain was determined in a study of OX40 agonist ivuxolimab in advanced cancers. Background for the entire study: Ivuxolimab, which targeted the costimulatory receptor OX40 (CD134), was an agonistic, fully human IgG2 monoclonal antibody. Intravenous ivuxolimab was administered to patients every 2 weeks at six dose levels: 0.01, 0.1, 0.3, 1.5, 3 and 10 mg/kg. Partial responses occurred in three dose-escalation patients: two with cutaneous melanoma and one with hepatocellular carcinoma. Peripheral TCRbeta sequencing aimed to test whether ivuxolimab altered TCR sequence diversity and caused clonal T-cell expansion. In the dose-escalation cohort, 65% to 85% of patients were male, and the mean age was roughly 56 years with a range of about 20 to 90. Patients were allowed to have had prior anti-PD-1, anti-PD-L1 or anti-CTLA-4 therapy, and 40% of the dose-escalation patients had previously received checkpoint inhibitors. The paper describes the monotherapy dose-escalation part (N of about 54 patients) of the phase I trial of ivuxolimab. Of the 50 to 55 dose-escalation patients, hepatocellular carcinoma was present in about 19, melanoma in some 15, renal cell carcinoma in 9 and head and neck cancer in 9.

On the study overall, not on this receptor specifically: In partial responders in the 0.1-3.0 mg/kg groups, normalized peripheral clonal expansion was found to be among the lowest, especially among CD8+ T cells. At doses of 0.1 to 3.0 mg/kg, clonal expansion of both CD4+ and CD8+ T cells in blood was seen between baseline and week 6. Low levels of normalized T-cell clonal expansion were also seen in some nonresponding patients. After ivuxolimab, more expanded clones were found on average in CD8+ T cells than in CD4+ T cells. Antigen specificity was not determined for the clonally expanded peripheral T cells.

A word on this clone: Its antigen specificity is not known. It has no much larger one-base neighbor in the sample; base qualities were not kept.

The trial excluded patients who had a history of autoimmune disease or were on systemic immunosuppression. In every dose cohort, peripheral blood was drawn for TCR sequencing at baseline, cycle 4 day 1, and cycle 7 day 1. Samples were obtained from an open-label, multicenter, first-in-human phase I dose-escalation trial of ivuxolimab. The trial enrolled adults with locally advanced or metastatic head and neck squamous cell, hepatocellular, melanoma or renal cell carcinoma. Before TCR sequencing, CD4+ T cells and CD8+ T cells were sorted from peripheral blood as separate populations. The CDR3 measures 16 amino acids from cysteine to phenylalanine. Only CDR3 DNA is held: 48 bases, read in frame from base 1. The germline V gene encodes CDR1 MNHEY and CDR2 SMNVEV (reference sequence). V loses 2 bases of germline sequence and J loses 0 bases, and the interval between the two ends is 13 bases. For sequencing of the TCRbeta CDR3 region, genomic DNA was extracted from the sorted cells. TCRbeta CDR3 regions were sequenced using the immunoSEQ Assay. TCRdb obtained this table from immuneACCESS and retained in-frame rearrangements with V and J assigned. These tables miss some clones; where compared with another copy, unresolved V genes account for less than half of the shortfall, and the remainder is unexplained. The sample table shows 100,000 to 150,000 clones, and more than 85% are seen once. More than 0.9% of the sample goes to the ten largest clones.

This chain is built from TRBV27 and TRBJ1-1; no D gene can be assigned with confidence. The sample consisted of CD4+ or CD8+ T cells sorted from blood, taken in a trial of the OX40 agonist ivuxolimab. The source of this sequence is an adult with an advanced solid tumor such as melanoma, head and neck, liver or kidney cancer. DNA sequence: TGTGCCAGCAGTTTAATGACGGTCAAGATGAACACTGAAGCTTTCTTT. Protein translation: CASSLMTVKMNTEAFF.